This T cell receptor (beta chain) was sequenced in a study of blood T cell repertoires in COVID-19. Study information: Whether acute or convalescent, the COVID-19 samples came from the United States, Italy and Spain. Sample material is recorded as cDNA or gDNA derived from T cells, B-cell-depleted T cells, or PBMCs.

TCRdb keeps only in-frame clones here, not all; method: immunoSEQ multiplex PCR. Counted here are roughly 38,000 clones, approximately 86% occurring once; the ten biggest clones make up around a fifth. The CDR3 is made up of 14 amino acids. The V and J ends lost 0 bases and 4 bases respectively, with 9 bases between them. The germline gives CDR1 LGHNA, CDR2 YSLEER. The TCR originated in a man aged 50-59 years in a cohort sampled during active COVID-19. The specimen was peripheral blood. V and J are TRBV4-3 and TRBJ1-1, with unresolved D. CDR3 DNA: TGCGCCAGCAGCCAAGATACGCGGGCCACTGAAGCTTTCTTT. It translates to CASSQDTRATEAFF.